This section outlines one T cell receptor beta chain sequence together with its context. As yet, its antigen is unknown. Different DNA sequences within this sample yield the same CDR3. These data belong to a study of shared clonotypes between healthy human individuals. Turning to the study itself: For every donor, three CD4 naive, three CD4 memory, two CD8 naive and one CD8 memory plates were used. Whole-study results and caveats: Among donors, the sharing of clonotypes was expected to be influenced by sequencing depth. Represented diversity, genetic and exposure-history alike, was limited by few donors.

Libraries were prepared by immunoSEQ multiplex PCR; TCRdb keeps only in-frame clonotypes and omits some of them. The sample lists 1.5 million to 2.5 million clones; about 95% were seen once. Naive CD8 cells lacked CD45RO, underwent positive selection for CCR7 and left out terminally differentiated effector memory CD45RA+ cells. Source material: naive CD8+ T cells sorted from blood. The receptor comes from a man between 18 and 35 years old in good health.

The CDR3: CASSHPGQGTDTQYF. Written as DNA, the CDR3 is TGCGCCAGCAGCCACCCGGGACAGGGCACAGATACGCAGTATTTT. This chain links TRBV4-1 with TRBJ2-3; TRBD1 aligns across 8 bases. Germline CDR1 MGHRA, CDR2 YSYEKL. J gave up 1 base and V 3 bases, and 3 bases lay outside the gene matches. The CDR3 extends over 15 amino acids.